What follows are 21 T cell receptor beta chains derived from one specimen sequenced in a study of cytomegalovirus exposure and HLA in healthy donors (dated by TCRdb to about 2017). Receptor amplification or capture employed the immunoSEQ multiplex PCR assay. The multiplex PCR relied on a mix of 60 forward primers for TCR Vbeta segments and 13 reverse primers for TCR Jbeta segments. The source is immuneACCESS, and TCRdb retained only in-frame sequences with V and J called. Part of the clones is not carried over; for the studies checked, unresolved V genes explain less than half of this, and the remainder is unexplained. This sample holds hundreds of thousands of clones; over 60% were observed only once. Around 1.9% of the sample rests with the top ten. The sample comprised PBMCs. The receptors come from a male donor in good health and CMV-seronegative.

CDR3 coding DNA: TGTGCCAGCAGCTCCTCACAGGGTGGACCCGGGGAGCTGTTTTTT. It specifies CASSSSQGGPGELFF. The V and J genes are TRBV7-9 and TRBJ2-2; D may be TRBD1 (6 bases). V lost 4 bases to trimming and J lost 6 bases, with 15 bases between them. Germline V CDR1 and CDR2: SEHNR, FQNEAQ (reference sequence). This CDR3 contains 15 residues.

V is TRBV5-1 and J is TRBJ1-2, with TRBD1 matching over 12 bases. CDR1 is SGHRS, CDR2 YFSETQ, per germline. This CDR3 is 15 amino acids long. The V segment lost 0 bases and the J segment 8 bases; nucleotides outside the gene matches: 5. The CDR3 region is CASSLAGTGGVGYTF. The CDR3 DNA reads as TGCGCCAGCAGCTTGGCCGGGACAGGGGGCGTAGGCTACACCTTC.

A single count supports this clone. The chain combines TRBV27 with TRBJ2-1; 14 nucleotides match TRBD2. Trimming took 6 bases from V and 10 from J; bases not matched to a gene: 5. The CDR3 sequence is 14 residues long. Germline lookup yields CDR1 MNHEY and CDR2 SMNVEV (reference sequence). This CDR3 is CASRGTSGRWEQFF. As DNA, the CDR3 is TGTGCCAGCAGGGGGACTAGCGGGAGATGGGAGCAGTTCTTC.

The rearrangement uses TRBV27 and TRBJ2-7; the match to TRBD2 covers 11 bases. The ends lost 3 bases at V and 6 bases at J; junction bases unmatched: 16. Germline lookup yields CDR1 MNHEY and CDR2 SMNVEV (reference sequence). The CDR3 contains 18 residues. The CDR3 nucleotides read TGTGCCAGCAGTTTCCGCCCACCGGGACTAGCGGACCCCCTCGAGCAGTACTTC. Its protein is CASSFRPPGLADPLEQYF.

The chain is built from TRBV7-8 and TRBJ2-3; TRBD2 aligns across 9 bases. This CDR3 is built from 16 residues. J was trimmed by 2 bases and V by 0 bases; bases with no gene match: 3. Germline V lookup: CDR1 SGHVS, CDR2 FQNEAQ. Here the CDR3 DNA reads TGTGCCAGCAGCTTAGCGCCTAGCGGGGACACAGATACGCAGTATTTT. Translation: CASSLAPSGDTDTQYF. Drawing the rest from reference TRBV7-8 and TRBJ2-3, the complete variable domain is GAGVSQSPRYKVAKRGQDVALRCDPISGHVSLFWYQQALGQGPEFLTYFQNEAQLDKSGLPSDRFFAERPEGSVSTLKIQRTQQEDSAVYLCASSLAPSGDTDTQYFGPGTRLTVL.

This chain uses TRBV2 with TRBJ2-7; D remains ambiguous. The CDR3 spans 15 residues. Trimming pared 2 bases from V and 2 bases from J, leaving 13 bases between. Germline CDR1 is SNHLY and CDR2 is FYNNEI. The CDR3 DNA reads TGTGCCAGCAGTGAAAACGCAGTCTTTCCCTACGAGCAGTACTTC. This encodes CASSENAVFPYEQYF.

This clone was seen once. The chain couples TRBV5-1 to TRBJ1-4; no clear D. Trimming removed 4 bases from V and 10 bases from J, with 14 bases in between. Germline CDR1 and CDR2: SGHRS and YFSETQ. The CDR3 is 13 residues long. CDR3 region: CASSPSVAVKLFF. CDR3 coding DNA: TGCGCCAGCAGCCCCTCAGTCGCGGTAAAACTGTTTTTT.

CDR3 sequence reads: CASQMGGTGELFF. CDR3 bases: TGTGCCAGCCAGATGGGGGGGACCGGGGAGCTGTTTTTT. The chain carries TRBV6-5 and TRBJ2-2, with TRBD2 matching over 7 bases. The CDR3 covers 13 residues. The V gene end was trimmed by 8 bases and the J gene end by 5 bases; junction bases not matched to a gene: 5. Germline values: CDR1 MNHEY, CDR2 SVGAGI.

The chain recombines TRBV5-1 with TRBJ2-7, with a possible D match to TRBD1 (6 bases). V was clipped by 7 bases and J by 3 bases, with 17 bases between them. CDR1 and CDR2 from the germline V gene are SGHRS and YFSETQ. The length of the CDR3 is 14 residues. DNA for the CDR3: TGCGCCAGCCGTCCCGGGACATTATACTACGAGCAGTACTTC. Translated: CASRPGTLYYEQYF.

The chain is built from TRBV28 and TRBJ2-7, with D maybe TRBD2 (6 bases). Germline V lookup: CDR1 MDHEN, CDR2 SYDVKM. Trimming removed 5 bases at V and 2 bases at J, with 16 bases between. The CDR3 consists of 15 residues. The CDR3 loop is CASSTAGTRTYEQYF. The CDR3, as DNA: TGTGCCAGCAGTACCGCCGGGACTCGAACCTACGAGCAGTACTTC.

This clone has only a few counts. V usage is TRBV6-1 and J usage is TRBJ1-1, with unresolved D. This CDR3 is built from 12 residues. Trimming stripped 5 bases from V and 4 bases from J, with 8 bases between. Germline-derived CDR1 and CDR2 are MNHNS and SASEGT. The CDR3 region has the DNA TGTGCCAGCAGTCGGGGTGTCACTGAAGCTTTCTTT. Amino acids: CASSRGVTEAFF.

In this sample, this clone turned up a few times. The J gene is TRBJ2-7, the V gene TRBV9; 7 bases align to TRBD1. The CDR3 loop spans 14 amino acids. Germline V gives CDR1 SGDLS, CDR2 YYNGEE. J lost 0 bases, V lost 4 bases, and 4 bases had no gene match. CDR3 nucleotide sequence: TGTGCCAGCAGCTCAGGGGGAATCTCCTACGAGCAGTACTTC. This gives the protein CASSSGGISYEQYF. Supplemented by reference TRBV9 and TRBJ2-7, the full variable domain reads DSGVTQTPKHLITATGQRVTLRCSPRSGDLSVYWYQQSLDQGLQFLIQYYNGEERAKGNILERFSAQQFPDLHSELNLSSLELGDSALYFCASSSGGISYEQYFGPGTRLTVT.

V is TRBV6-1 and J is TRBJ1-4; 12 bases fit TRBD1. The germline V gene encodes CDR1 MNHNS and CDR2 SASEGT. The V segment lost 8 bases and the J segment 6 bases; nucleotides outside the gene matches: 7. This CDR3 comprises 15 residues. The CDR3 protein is CASGTGGRYYEKLFF. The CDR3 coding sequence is TGTGCCAGCGGGACAGGGGGCAGGTATTATGAAAAACTGTTTTTT.

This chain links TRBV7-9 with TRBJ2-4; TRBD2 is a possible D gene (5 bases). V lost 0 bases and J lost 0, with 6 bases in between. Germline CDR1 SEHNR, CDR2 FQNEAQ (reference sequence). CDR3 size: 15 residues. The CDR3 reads CASSLAGLAKNIQYF. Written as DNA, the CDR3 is TGTGCCAGCAGCTTAGCCGGACTAGCCAAAAACATTCAGTACTTC.

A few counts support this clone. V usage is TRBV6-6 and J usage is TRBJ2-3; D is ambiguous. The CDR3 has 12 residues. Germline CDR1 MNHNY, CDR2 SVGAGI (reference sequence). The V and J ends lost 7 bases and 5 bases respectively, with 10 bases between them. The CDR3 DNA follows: TGTGCCAGCACCTACCTTCAAGATACGCAGTATTTT. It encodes CASTYLQDTQYF.

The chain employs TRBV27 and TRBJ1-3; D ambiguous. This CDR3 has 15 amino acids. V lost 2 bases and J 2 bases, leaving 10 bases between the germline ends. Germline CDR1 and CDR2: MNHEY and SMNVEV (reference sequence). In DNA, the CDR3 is TGTGCCAGCAGTTTAATTTGGGAGGCTGGAAACACCATATATTTT. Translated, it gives CASSLIWEAGNTIYF.

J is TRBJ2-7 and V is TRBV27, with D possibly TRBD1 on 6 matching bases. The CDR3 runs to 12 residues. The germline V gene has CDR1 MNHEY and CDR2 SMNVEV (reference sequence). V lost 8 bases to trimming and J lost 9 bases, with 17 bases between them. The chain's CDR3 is CASSPTQGRQYF. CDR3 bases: TGTGCCAGCTCCCCAACACAGGGAAGGCAGTACTTC.

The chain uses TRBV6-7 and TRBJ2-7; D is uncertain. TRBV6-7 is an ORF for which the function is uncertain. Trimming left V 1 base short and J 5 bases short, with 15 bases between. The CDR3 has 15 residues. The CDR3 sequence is CASSYFLPSINEQYF. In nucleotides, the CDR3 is TGTGCCAGCAGTTACTTCCTCCCGTCTATCAACGAGCAGTACTTC.

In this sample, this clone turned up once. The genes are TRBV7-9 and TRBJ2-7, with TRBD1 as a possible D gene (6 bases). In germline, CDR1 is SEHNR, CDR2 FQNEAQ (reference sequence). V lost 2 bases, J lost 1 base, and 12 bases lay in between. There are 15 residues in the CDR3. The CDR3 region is CASSLLTGLSYEQYF. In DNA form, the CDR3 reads TGTGCCAGCAGCTTATTAACAGGGCTTTCCTACGAGCAGTACTTC. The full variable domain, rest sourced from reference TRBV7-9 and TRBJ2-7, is DTGVSQNPRHKITKRGQNVTFRCDPISEHNRLYWYRQTLGQGPEFLTYFQNEAQLEKSRLLSDRFSAERPKGSFSTLEIQRTEQGDSAMYLCASSLLTGLSYEQYFGPGTRLTVT.

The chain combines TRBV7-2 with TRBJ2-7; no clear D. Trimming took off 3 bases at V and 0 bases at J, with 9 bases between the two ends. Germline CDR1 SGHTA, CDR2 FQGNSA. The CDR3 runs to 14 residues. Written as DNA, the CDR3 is TGTGCCAGCAGCTTTAATCCCAGCTCCTACGAGCAGTACTTC. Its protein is CASSFNPSSYEQYF.

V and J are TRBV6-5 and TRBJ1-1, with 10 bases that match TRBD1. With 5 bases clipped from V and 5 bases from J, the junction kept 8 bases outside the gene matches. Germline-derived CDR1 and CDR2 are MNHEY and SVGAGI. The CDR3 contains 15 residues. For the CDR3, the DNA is TGTGCCAGCAGTACTCGGGACAGGGGAAATACTGAAGCTTTCTTT. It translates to CASSTRDRGNTEAFF.